The 30 T cell receptor beta chains reported below all come from one sample, sequenced in a study of cytomegalovirus exposure and HLA in healthy donors. PCR was performed using 60 Vbeta and 13 Jbeta primers. The table came from immunoSEQ multiplex PCR; TCRdb's copy has only in-frame clones and leaves some out. Found here are 110,000 or so clones, 81% of them singletons; the top ten hold roughly 2.4%. The sequencing sample was made of PBMCs. Source of these receptors: a woman aged 40 to 55 in good health and CMV-seronegative.

The chain joins TRBV7-2 to TRBJ2-3, with D maybe TRBD1 (5 bases). Germline CDR1 and CDR2: SGHTA and FQGNSA. There are 16 residues in the CDR3. V dropped 5 bases and J dropped 0 bases, with 15 bases sitting between them. The CDR3 reads CASSIRQHSSTDTQYF. In nucleotides, the CDR3 is TGTGCCAGCAGCATTAGACAGCACTCTAGCACAGATACGCAGTATTTT.

V gene TRBV11-3 combines with J gene TRBJ2-3; no clear D. V lost 3 bases to trimming and J lost 4 bases, with 5 bases between them. Germline V gene data show CDR1 as SGHNT and CDR2 as YENEEA. This CDR3 comprises 12 residues. CDR3 in DNA: TGTGCCAGCAGCTTGACTGCAGATACGCAGTATTTT. Its protein product is CASSLTADTQYF.

In the case of this clone: Compared with germline, one end of the junction differs, possibly owing to a read error. The rearrangement uses TRBV6-1 and TRBJ2-7; 9 positions agree with TRBD1. Germline V gives CDR1 MNHNS, CDR2 SASEGT. This CDR3 contains 13 residues. CDR3 protein: CAISVGTGYEQYF. The CDR3 DNA reads TGTGCCATCAGTGTCGGGACAGGGTACGAGCAGTACTTC.

This sequence joins TRBV6-5 and TRBJ2-4; D ambiguous. V lost 6 bases and J lost 0, with 12 bases in between. The germline gives CDR1 MNHEY, CDR2 SVGAGI. This CDR3 has 15 residues. CDR3 amino acids: CASRNNDLAKNIQYF. In nucleotides, the CDR3 is TGTGCCAGCAGGAATAATGACTTAGCCAAAAACATTCAGTACTTC.

The chain combines TRBV5-1 with TRBJ2-7; 8 nucleotides match TRBD2. This CDR3 region has 14 residues. In germline, CDR1 is SGHRS, CDR2 YFSETQ. The ends lost 4 bases at V and 0 bases at J; junction bases unmatched: 3. For the CDR3, the DNA is TGCGCCAGCAGCCGGGGGGGGAGCTCCTACGAGCAGTACTTC. Amino acid sequence: CASSRGGSSYEQYF.

The chain employs TRBV28 and TRBJ1-2; unclear D gene. CDR3 size: 13 residues. From germline, CDR1 is MDHEN and CDR2 SYDVKM. With 6 bases removed from V and 6 bases from J, the gap between germline ends came to 14 bases. CDR3 in amino acids: CASSPPGRNGYTF. CDR3 sequence (DNA): TGTGCCAGCAGCCCCCCAGGTAGAAATGGCTACACCTTC.

This sequence joins TRBV6-1 and TRBJ1-2, with 9 bases matching TRBD1. With V trimmed by 9 bases and J by 2 bases, 4 bases remained unmatched. Germline CDR1 and CDR2: MNHNS and SASEGT. The CDR3 runs to 13 residues. The chain's CDR3 is CASWDRANYGYTF. Here the CDR3 DNA reads TGTGCCAGTTGGGACAGGGCGAACTATGGCTACACCTTC.

This clone appeared once. This rearrangement joins TRBV7-3 to TRBJ2-2; 7 nucleotides align to TRBD1. This CDR3 comprises 16 residues. CDR1 is SGHTA and CDR2 is FQGTGA in the germline V gene. J lost 3 bases, V lost 5 bases, and 9 bases had no gene match. CDR3 in DNA: TGTGCCAGCAGCGTCACCGGGACAGTTGACACCGGGGAGCTGTTTTTT. Translating it yields CASSVTGTVDTGELFF.

J is TRBJ2-1 and V is TRBV19, with TRBD1 matching over 8 bases. Germline lookup yields CDR1 LNHDA and CDR2 SQIVND (reference sequence). CDR3 length: 19 residues. J gave up 0 bases and V 5 bases, and 15 bases lay outside the gene matches. CDR3 in amino acids: CASSADRGRSPYSYNEQFF. The CDR3 DNA reads as TGTGCCAGTAGTGCAGACAGGGGCCGGAGCCCTTACTCCTACAATGAGCAGTTCTTC.

The rearrangement uses TRBV27 and TRBJ2-7; 7 bases map to TRBD1. Trimming at V came to 5 bases and at J to 3 bases, leaving 7 bases not matched to a gene. CDR1 is MNHEY and CDR2 is SMNVEV in the germline V gene (reference sequence). CDR3 length: 14 amino acids. CDR3 sequence reads: CASSPEGQLYEQYF. The CDR3 DNA is TGTGCCAGCAGTCCCGAGGGACAGCTCTACGAGCAGTACTTC.

The V gene is TRBV10-1, the J gene TRBJ2-7; a weak D match, TRBD1 (6 bases). In germline, CDR1 is WNHNN, CDR2 SYGVQD (reference sequence). The CDR3 consists of 12 residues. The V end lost 3 bases, the J end lost 3 bases, and 6 bases lay between the germline ends. CDR3 loop: CASSDRGYEQYF. In DNA form, the CDR3 reads TGCGCCAGCAGTGACAGGGGCTACGAGCAGTACTTC.

This clone has just a few counts. The chain joins TRBV7-8 to TRBJ2-2, with D perhaps TRBD2 (5 bases). The CDR3 is made up of 14 amino acids. V lost 6 bases to trimming and J lost 4 bases, with 12 bases between them. Germline V CDR1 and CDR2: SGHVS, FQNEAQ. CDR3 sequence (DNA): TGTGCCAGCAGGAATTCTAGCTTCACCGGGGAGCTGTTTTTT. It translates to CASRNSSFTGELFF. Full variable domain (remainder filled in from reference TRBV7-8 and TRBJ2-2): GAGVSQSPRYKVAKRGQDVALRCDPISGHVSLFWYQQALGQGPEFLTYFQNEAQLDKSGLPSDRFFAERPEGSVSTLKIQRTQQEDSAVYLCASRNSSFTGELFFGEGSRLTVL.

The chain uses TRBV7-2 and TRBJ1-1; D gene ambiguous. The V and J ends lost 3 bases and 1 base respectively, with 6 bases between them. CDR1 is SGHTA, CDR2 FQGNSA, per germline. The CDR3 contains 13 residues. The DNA of the CDR3 is TGTGCCAGCAGCTTTGGCCGGAACACTGAAGCTTTCTTT. Translation gives CASSFGRNTEAFF.

A remark on this clone: The junction does not match germline at one end; this may be a read error. The CDR3 DNA reads as TGTGCCGGCAGTGAAGATCAGGGGGGCTCCACTGATACGCAGTATTTT. Its translation is CAGSEDQGGSTDTQYF. V usage is TRBV6-1 and J usage is TRBJ2-3, with D perhaps TRBD1 (7 bases). The CDR3 contains 16 residues. Germline CDR1 and CDR2: MNHNS and SASEGT.

In its sample, this clone was seen once. The chain joins TRBV7-3 to TRBJ2-3; D might be TRBD2 (5 bases). The V end was cut by 5 bases, the J end by 0 bases, with 12 bases between. The germline V gene encodes CDR1 SGHTA and CDR2 FQGTGA. The CDR3 loop spans 15 amino acids. The DNA for the CDR3 is TGTGCCAGCAGCCCCCTAGCCGCTAGCACAGATACGCAGTATTTT. This codes for CASSPLAASTDTQYF.

As to this clone: The junction shows a germline mismatch at one end, possibly a read error. J is TRBJ1-1 and V is TRBV5-1; TRBD1 is a possible D gene (5 bases). The CDR3 length is 14 residues. Per germline, CDR1 SGHRS and CDR2 YFSETQ. This CDR3 reads CASSLVPGNSEAFF. The CDR3 coding sequence is TGCGCCAGCAGCTTGGTGCCAGGGAACTCTGAAGCTTTCTTT.

The V gene is TRBV6-5, the J gene TRBJ1-1; D is perhaps TRBD1 (5 bases). The CDR3 runs to 14 residues. Germline V gene data show CDR1 as MNHEY and CDR2 as SVGAGI. V was trimmed by 2 bases and J by 6 bases, leaving 13 bases between them. The CDR3 DNA reads as TGTGCCAGCAGTTACGAGGCAGGGTGGGCTGAAGCTTTCTTT. This codes for CASSYEAGWAEAFF.

This chain connects TRBV6-5 to TRBJ2-2, with a possible D match to TRBD2 (7 bases). With 9 bases removed from V and 4 bases from J, the gap between germline ends came to 18 bases. The CDR3 is made up of 15 amino acids. Germline lookup yields CDR1 MNHEY and CDR2 SVGAGI. The CDR3 spells CASRWGGPGTGELFF. The DNA of the CDR3 is TGTGCCAGTCGGTGGGGGGGGCCCGGCACCGGGGAGCTGTTTTTT.

The chain couples TRBV2 to TRBJ2-7; 7 bases are shared with TRBD1. Germline V gene data show CDR1 as SNHLY and CDR2 as FYNNEI. The V gene end was trimmed by 6 bases and the J gene end by 5 bases; junction bases not matched to a gene: 4. The CDR3 is 12 amino acids. CDR3 DNA sequence: TGTGCCAGCAGAGTACAGGGGAACGAGCAGTACTTC. Translated, it gives CASRVQGNEQYF.

The chain is built from TRBV11-2 and TRBJ2-7, with 7 bases that match TRBD1. Germline values: CDR1 SGHAT, CDR2 FQNNGV. V lost 5 bases to trimming and J lost 6 bases; unmatched junction nucleotides: 4. The CDR3 loop spans 12 amino acids. The CDR3 is CASSPRQGEQYF. CDR3 sequence (DNA): TGTGCCAGCAGCCCGAGACAGGGCGAGCAGTACTTC.

Concerning this clone: At one of its ends the junction is not consistent with the germline gene, which may arise from a read error. The V and J genes are TRBV7-9 and TRBJ1-1; tentative D call: TRBD1 (6 bases). The CDR3 consists of 15 residues. Germline V gives CDR1 SEHNR, CDR2 FQNEAQ (reference sequence). In DNA, the CDR3 is TGTTCCAGCAGCTTAGGTGTACAGGGTGGGACTGAAGCTTTCTTT. Translating it yields CSSSLGVQGGTEAFF.

In this sample, this clone turned up once. The rearrangement links TRBV10-3 to TRBJ1-2; 8 nucleotides match TRBD1. The CDR3 is 15 residues long. Unmatched junction bases numbered 8, after V lost 0 bases and J lost 8 bases. Germline V CDR1 and CDR2: ENHRY, SYGVKD. The CDR3 loop reads CAISESTGGDFGYTF. The CDR3 nucleotides read TGTGCCATCAGTGAGTCCACAGGGGGAGACTTCGGCTACACCTTC.

This clone was seen a handful of times. The chain has TRBV7-9 and TRBJ1-1; maybe TRBD1 (6 bases). This CDR3 spans 15 amino acids. With 4 bases removed from V and 0 bases from J, the gap between germline ends came to 12 bases. The germline gives CDR1 SEHNR, CDR2 FQNEAQ (reference sequence). Here the CDR3 reads CASSSPTGMNTEAFF. The CDR3 DNA follows: TGTGCCAGCAGCTCACCGACAGGCATGAACACTGAAGCTTTCTTT. The complete variable domain, with remaining parts taken from reference TRBV7-9 and TRBJ1-1, reads DTGVSQNPRHKITKRGQNVTFRCDPISEHNRLYWYRQTLGQGPEFLTYFQNEAQLEKSRLLSDRFSAERPKGSFSTLEIQRTEQGDSAMYLCASSSPTGMNTEAFFGQGTRLTVV.

With respect to this clone: Mismatch with germline at one junction end may stem from a read error. This chain uses TRBV19 with TRBJ1-1, with no clear D. The CDR3 sequence is 12 residues long. The germline CDR1 and CDR2 sequences are LNHDA and SQIVND (reference sequence). The CDR3 DNA reads TGTGCCAGTAGGATAGCGGGCACTGAAGCTTTCTTT. Translating it yields CASRIAGTEAFF.

V gene TRBV5-4 combines with J gene TRBJ1-2; TRBD1 agrees at 9 bases. V was pared by 2 bases and J by 4 bases, with 6 bases of the junction left unmatched. This CDR3 is 15 amino acids long. The germline gives CDR1 SGHNT, CDR2 YYREEE (reference sequence). The CDR3 DNA sequence: TGTGCCAGCAGCTTACAGGGGGCGCCGAGCTATGGCTACACCTTC. As protein: CASSLQGAPSYGYTF.

The CDR3 DNA reads TGTGCCAGCAGCCAGGGACTAGGTTCCTACGAGCAGTACTTC. Translated: CASSQGLGSYEQYF. The V call is TRBV4-2, the J call TRBJ2-5, with TRBD2 matching over 8 bases. The J call is in doubt because the DNA end fits TRBJ2-7 better. The CDR3 sequence is 14 residues long. Germline CDR1 and CDR2: LGHNA and YNFKEQ.

The table lists this clone with a few counts. The rearrangement uses TRBV10-1 and TRBJ1-1, with D hard to call. The length of the CDR3 is 15 residues. The V gene lost 0 bases and the J gene lost 4 bases, with 12 bases spanning the gap. Germline CDR1 and CDR2: WNHNN and SYGVQD (reference sequence). CDR3 sequence: CASSESKSRSTEAFF. The CDR3 region has the DNA TGCGCCAGCAGTGAGTCGAAGAGCCGAAGCACTGAAGCTTTCTTT.

This clone was seen a few times. This chain joins TRBV6-6 and TRBJ2-7; TRBD1 is a possible D gene (6 bases). The length of the CDR3 is 15 residues. Trimming took off 2 bases at V and 3 bases at J, with 14 bases between the two ends. The germline gives CDR1 MNHNY, CDR2 SVGAGI (reference sequence). The CDR3 region has the DNA TGTGCCAGCAGTTACACTTTCGAGGGGGTCTACGAGCAGTACTTC. Amino acid sequence: CASSYTFEGVYEQYF.

This chain links TRBV29-1 with TRBJ2-7; TRBD1 matches 7 bases. This CDR3 has 14 amino acids. Per the germline V gene, CDR1 is SQVTM and CDR2 is ANQGSEA. Losses at the gene ends were 7 bases for V and 5 bases for J; bases not matched to a gene: 14. The CDR3 protein is CSARGTTGNHEQYF. The CDR3 nucleotides read TGCAGCGCCCGAGGGACGACAGGGAACCACGAGCAGTACTTC.

This clone showed up just a few times. The V call is TRBV7-2, the J call TRBJ1-1; D perhaps matches TRBD1 (6 bases). Germline V gene sequence: CDR1 SGHTA, CDR2 FQGNSA. Trimming stripped 7 bases from V and 8 bases from J, with 20 bases between. The CDR3 totals 14 residues. DNA of the CDR3: TGTGCCAGCAACCTAGACAGGCGGGCCACAGAAGCTTTCTTT. It specifies CASNLDRRATEAFF.